The 21 T cell receptor beta chains below all came from one sample that was sequenced in a study of T cell responses to AZD1222 COVID-19 vaccine (dated by TCRdb to the early 2020s). The sample's time point label is to be understood as: baseline before first vaccination. Reading the label with the study, this specimen's treatment or condition is: meningococcal conjugate vaccine given as trial control. Library preparation employed the immunoSEQ multiplex PCR assay. TCRdb took this table from immuneACCESS and kept in-frame rearrangements with V and J called. Such tables lack part of the clones; where checked against another copy, unresolved V genes explain under half of the gap, and the rest is unexplained. The sample table holds 95,000 to 150,000 clones, of which around 88% were seen once. The top ten clonotypes cover 11% of the sample. This material consisted of peripheral blood, taken on day 0 of MenACWY control vaccination. The receptor source for this set is an adult in good health.

The genes are TRBV11-2 and TRBJ2-2, with 12 bases matching TRBD2. V lost 3 bases, J lost 6 bases, and 14 bases stayed unmatched. The germline gives CDR1 SGHAT, CDR2 FQNNGV. This CDR3 has 19 amino acids. CDR3 in DNA: TGTGCCAGCAGCTTTCTACGGACTAGCGGGATTGGGATTGCCGGGGAGCTGTTTTTT. The encoded protein is CASSFLRTSGIGIAGELFF.

The chain joins TRBV6-2 or TRBV6-3 to TRBJ2-2; the match to TRBD2 covers 7 bases. There are 14 residues in the CDR3. The V gene end was trimmed by 2 bases and the J gene end by 5 bases; junction bases not matched to a gene: 2. From germline, CDR1 is MNHEY and CDR2 SVGEGT. CDR3 DNA sequence: TGTGCCAGCAGTTACGATAGCGGGACCGGGGAGCTGTTTTTT. This gives the protein CASSYDSGTGELFF.

The V gene is TRBV29-1, the J gene TRBJ1-5; D not resolved. The germline V gene encodes CDR1 SQVTM and CDR2 ANQGSEA. The CDR3 loop spans 15 amino acids. Trimming cost V 7 bases and J 7 bases, with 23 bases left between them. This CDR3 is CSAQEGGFPGQPQHF. Written as DNA, the CDR3 is TGCAGCGCCCAAGAAGGCGGGTTTCCGGGGCAGCCCCAGCATTTT.

This rearrangement joins TRBV21-1 to TRBJ2-1; TRBD2, the table's D call, lacks a check against the DNA. TRBV21-1 constitutes a pseudogene. The CDR3 extends over 18 amino acids. Here the CDR3 reads CASSKGGKEAGGRNEQFF. The CDR3 coding sequence is TGTGCCAGCAGCAAAGGGGGGAAGGAGGCGGGAGGGAGAAATGAGCAGTTCTTC.

V usage is TRBV20-1 and J usage is TRBJ2-7; 12 bases map to TRBD2. J lost 2 bases, V lost 3 bases, and 8 bases had no gene match. CDR3 length: 16 amino acids. Germline V CDR1 and CDR2: DFQATT, SNEGSKA (reference sequence). This CDR3 reads CSASPLAGGGPYEQYF. In nucleotides, the CDR3 is TGCAGTGCTAGTCCCCTAGCGGGAGGGGGACCCTACGAGCAGTACTTC.

In this sample, this clone turned up once. The chain has TRBV28 and TRBJ2-2; no clear D gene. With 4 bases removed from V and 4 bases from J, the gap between germline ends came to 7 bases. Germline V lookup: CDR1 MDHEN, CDR2 SYDVKM. The CDR3 is 13 amino acids. CDR3 protein: CASSSPPTGELFF. As DNA, the CDR3 is TGTGCCAGCAGTTCCCCCCCCACCGGGGAGCTGTTTTTT.

V is TRBV23-1 and J is TRBJ2-5; D not certain. TRBV23-1 is placed among ORFs of uncertain function. CDR3 length equals 13 residues. V was cut by 8 bases and J by 0 bases, with 10 bases left in between. As DNA, the CDR3 is TGCGCCAGCTGCGATATGTACCAAGAGACCCAGTACTTC. It translates to CASCDMYQETQYF.

V and J are TRBV9 and TRBJ2-7; D is perhaps TRBD2 (6 bases). CDR1 and CDR2 from the germline V gene are SGDLS and YYNGEE. Trimming stripped 0 bases from V and 1 base from J, with 14 bases between. The CDR3 consists of 16 residues. The CDR3 protein is CASSVEEGSGSYEQYF. The CDR3 nucleotides are TGTGCCAGCAGCGTAGAGGAGGGCAGTGGTTCCTACGAGCAGTACTTC.

The rearrangement uses TRBV11-2 and TRBJ2-1; weak D call: TRBD2 (9 bases). CDR3 length equals 17 residues. Germline loops: CDR1 SGHAT, CDR2 FQNNGV. V was cut by 3 bases and J by 4 bases, with 19 bases left in between. The DNA of the CDR3 is TGTGCCAGCAGCTTGGGGACAGGACTAGCGATTTACAATGAGCAGTTCTTC. As protein: CASSLGTGLAIYNEQFF.

The rearrangement joins TRBV7-9 to TRBJ2-2; D is uncertain. V lost 4 bases, J lost 7 bases, and 7 bases lay in between. The CDR3 totals 12 residues. From germline, CDR1 is SEHNR and CDR2 FQNEAQ (reference sequence). In nucleotides, the CDR3 is TGTGCCAGCAGCTCTTATAACGGGGAGCTGTTTTTT. Amino acids: CASSSYNGELFF.

The V gene is TRBV9, the J gene TRBJ1-2; D is ambiguous. CDR1 SGDLS and CDR2 YYNGEE come from the germline V gene. The V and J ends lost 0 bases and 3 bases respectively, with 9 bases between them. The CDR3 runs 14 residues. The CDR3 loop reads CASSVGGQDYGYTF. The CDR3 DNA sequence: TGTGCCAGCAGCGTAGGAGGTCAGGACTATGGCTACACCTTC.

The chain has TRBV27 and TRBJ2-3, with D maybe TRBD1 (6 bases). CDR3 length equals 13 residues. The germline V and J ends were trimmed by 5 bases and 3 bases, with 9 bases remaining between them. Germline lookup yields CDR1 MNHEY and CDR2 SMNVEV (reference sequence). In DNA, the CDR3 is TGTGCCAGCAGTCGGACAGAAACAGATACGCAGTATTTT. As protein: CASSRTETDTQYF.

The chain employs TRBV11-2 and TRBJ2-1; 9 bases fit TRBD2. The CDR3 has 17 residues. Germline CDR1 is SGHAT and CDR2 is FQNNGV. Losses at the gene ends were 5 bases for V and 1 base for J; bases not matched to a gene: 9. Written as DNA, the CDR3 is TGTGCCAGCAGCAGAATAGCGGGAGAACGTTCCTACAATGAGCAGTTCTTC. Its protein is CASSRIAGERSYNEQFF.

V and J are TRBV4-1 and TRBJ1-3; D uncertain. V lost 4 bases, J lost 4 bases, and 14 bases lay in between. Germline V gene data show CDR1 as MGHRA and CDR2 as YSYEKL. The CDR3 has 15 residues. CDR3 amino acids: CASSRGPWEGNTIYF. The CDR3 DNA reads TGCGCCAGCAGCCGAGGACCCTGGGAGGGAAACACCATATATTTT.

V is TRBV24-1 and J is TRBJ2-1, with 7 nucleotides matching TRBD1. Trimming removed 9 bases from V and 2 bases from J; junction bases left unmatched: 0. Germline values: CDR1 KGHDR, CDR2 SFDVKD. CDR3 length: 12 amino acids. The CDR3 coding sequence is TGTGCCACCGGGACAGCCTACAATGAGCAGTTCTTC. Translating it yields CATGTAYNEQFF.

The rearrangement links TRBV18 to TRBJ2-1; 10 nucleotides match TRBD2. The CDR3 is 17 residues long. The germline gives CDR1 KGHSH, CDR2 LQKENI. Trimming cost V 0 bases and J 6 bases; bases outside gene matches: 8. CDR3: CASSPPGSGRATNEQFF. The CDR3 DNA reads as TGTGCCAGCTCACCACCGGGAAGCGGGAGGGCCACCAATGAGCAGTTCTTC.

This chain joins TRBV11-1 and TRBJ1-1; D is unresolved. CDR1 and CDR2 (germline): SGHAT, FQDESV (reference sequence). CDR3 length: 13 amino acids. The V and J ends lost 3 bases and 3 bases respectively, with 8 bases between them. CDR3 nucleotides: TGTGCCAGCAGCTTTACAAGGGACACTGAAGCTTTCTTT. Amino acids: CASSFTRDTEAFF.

V usage is TRBV7-8 and J usage is TRBJ1-1; D not resolved. Trimming removed 5 bases from V and 4 bases from J, with 20 bases in between. Germline loops: CDR1 SGHVS, CDR2 FQNEAQ. The length of the CDR3 is 16 residues. CDR3 nucleotide sequence: TGTGCCAGCAGCGTACGGACGGTGGTCTCCATCACTGAAGCTTTCTTT. Its translation is CASSVRTVVSITEAFF.

This chain links TRBV24-1 with TRBJ2-1; D is uncertain. CDR1 and CDR2 (germline): KGHDR, SFDVKD. V lost 6 bases, J lost 9 bases, and 11 bases lay in between. The CDR3 runs 12 residues. CDR3 protein: CATSSGSGEQFF. CDR3 coding DNA: TGTGCCACCAGTTCGGGCAGTGGTGAGCAGTTCTTC.

This clone was picked up a small number of times. This rearrangement joins TRBV7-9 to TRBJ1-3, with no clear D. CDR1 and CDR2 from the germline V gene are SEHNR and FQNEAQ (reference sequence). V gave up 5 bases and J gave up 2 bases, with 13 bases separating them. There are 15 residues in the CDR3. Here the CDR3 DNA reads TGTGCCAGCAGCCCACGCGGGGTGACTGGAAACACCATATATTTT. Translation: CASSPRGVTGNTIYF.

The chain has TRBV7-9 and TRBJ2-7; 15 bases are a match to TRBD2. The V gene's germline CDR1 is SEHNR and CDR2 FQNEAQ (reference sequence). This CDR3 spans 16 amino acids. V shed 6 bases, J shed 5 bases, and the junction held 8 bases outside the gene matches. For the CDR3, the DNA is TGTGCCAGCAGAGAAGGACTAGCGGGAGGGGCCCACGAGCAGTACTTC. It yields the protein CASREGLAGGAHEQYF.